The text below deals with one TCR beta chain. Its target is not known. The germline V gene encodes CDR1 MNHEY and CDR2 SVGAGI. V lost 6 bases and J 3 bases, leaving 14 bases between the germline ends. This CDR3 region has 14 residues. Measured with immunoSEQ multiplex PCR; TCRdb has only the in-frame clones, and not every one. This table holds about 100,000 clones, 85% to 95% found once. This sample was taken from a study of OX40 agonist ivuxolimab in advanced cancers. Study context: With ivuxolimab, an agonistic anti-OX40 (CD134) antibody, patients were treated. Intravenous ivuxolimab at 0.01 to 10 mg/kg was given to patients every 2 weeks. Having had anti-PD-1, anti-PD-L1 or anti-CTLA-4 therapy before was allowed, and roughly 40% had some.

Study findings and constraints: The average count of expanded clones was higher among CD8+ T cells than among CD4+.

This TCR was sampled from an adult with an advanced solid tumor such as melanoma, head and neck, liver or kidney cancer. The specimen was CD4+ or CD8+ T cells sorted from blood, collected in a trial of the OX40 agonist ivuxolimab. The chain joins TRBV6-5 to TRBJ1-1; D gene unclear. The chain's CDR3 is CASRNGVPDTEAFF. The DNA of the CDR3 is TGTGCCAGCAGAAACGGGGTTCCGGACACTGAAGCTTTCTTT.